The present entry profiles one T cell receptor beta chain with its context. The antigen is undetermined. The source of the sample is a study of T cell responses to AZD1222 COVID-19 vaccine. Study overall: Analysis merged second doses at about 4 or about 12 weeks. Study results and caveats: Baseline seropositivity characterized only six or seven AZD1222 recipients. Receipt of two AZD1222 doses was followed by a rise in Spike-specific TCR breadth and depth.

Only in-frame clones appear in the TCRdb table, and some are missing; sequencing was by immunoSEQ multiplex PCR. Counted here are about 160,000 clones, approximately 90% occurring once; the ten biggest clones make up 5.1%. The germline V gene encodes CDR1 MGHRA and CDR2 YSYEKL. V gave up 3 bases and J gave up 1 base, with 12 bases separating them. The CDR3 has 15 residues. This receptor was taken from an adult in good health. Source: peripheral blood, taken on day 0 of AZD1222 vaccination. The genes are TRBV4-1 and TRBJ1-2; weak D call: TRBD1 (5 bases). This CDR3 is CASSQGTGSNYGYTF. The CDR3 DNA reads TGCGCCAGCAGCCAGGGTACAGGAAGTAACTATGGCTACACCTTC.